This entry describes one T cell receptor (beta chain). The data belong to a study of blood T cell repertoires in COVID-19. As for the study in general: Specimens from acute and convalescent COVID-19 originated in the United States, Italy and Spain. PBMCs, B-cell-depleted T cells, or T cells provided the cDNA or gDNA that made up the material.

This CDR3 has 13 residues. V was trimmed by 3 bases and J by 5 bases, leaving 11 bases between them. Germline-derived CDR1 and CDR2 are SGHVS and FQNEAQ. Per the authors' pipeline: Estimation of nucleated cell counts relied on the amplification of reference gene primers. Libraries were prepared by immunoSEQ multiplex PCR; TCRdb keeps only in-frame clonotypes and omits some of them. Clone size and V and J calls were adopted from that table, with D and trimming inferred from the DNA. Of about 160,000 clones listed, approximately 75% are singletons. This sequence joins TRBV7-8 and TRBJ2-7; tentative D call: TRBD1 (6 bases). The specimen was peripheral blood. The clonotype originates from a human donor in a cohort sampled during active COVID-19. CDR3 DNA: TGTGCCAGCAGCTTTGCAGGGGCCCACGAGCAGTACTTC. Translating gives CASSFAGAHEQYF.